The sample holds a few counts of the clone carrying this T cell receptor (beta chain). What it recognizes is unknown. It was template switching that added a universal primer site, and there were unique molecular identifiers on the cDNA. TCRdb recomputed calls from the 5' RACE reads with MiXCR, one row per CDR3 protein. The table records under 350,000 distinct CDR3 sequences, over 8.5% of them present only once. These data belong to a study of identical twins. Germline CDR1 and CDR2: LGHNT and FRNRAP. The CDR3 totals 12 residues. The V and J ends lost 5 bases and 1 base respectively, with 3 bases between them. General observations from the study: There is a chance that invariant MAIT and iNKT cells partially muddied zero-insertion analyses. Conclusions came from cross-sectional statistical analysis, not from following the same donors.

This same sample was also part of a study on yellow fever vaccine responses in identical twins. That source reports: Among the twins, the vaccine T cell response reportedly seemed partly convergent and partly personalized.

The chain joins TRBV12-5 to TRBJ2-1; D not resolved. The sequenced sample was CD8+ T cells sorted from blood. This clonotype was sampled from a woman aged 18-35 years in good health. CDR3 nucleotide sequence: TGTGCTAGTGGTCCTTCCTACAATGAGCAGTTCTTC. Protein product: CASGPSYNEQFF.